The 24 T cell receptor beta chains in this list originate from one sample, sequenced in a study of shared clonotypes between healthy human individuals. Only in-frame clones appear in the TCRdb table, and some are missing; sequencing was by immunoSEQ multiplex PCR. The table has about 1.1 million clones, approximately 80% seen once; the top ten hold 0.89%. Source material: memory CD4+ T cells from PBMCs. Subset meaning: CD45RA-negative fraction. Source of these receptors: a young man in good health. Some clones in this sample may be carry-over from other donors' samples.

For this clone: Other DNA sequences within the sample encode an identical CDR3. The CDR3: CASSLTAEQYF. Here the CDR3 DNA reads TGTGCCAGCAGCCTCACAGCCGAGCAGTACTTC. This chain links TRBV5-6 with TRBJ2-7; no firm D call. V lost 4 bases, J lost 6 bases, and 8 bases lay in between. Germline CDR1 SGHDT, CDR2 YYEEEE. CDR3 length: 11 residues.

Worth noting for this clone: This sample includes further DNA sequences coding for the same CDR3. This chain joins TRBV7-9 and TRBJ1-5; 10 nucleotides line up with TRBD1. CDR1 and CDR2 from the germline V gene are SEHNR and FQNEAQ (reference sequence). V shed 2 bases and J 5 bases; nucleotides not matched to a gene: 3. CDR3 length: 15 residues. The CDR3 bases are TGTGCCAGCAGCTTATCCGGGACAGGGGATCAGCCCCAGCATTTT. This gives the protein CASSLSGTGDQPQHF.

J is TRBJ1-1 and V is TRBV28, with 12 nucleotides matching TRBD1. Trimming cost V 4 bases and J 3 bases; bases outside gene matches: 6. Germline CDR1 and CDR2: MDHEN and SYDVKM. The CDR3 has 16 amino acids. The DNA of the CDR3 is TGTGCCAGCAGTTGGGTGGGACAGGGGGCGGACACTGAAGCTTTCTTT. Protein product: CASSWVGQGADTEAFF. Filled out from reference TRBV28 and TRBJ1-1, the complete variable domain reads DVKVTQSSRYLVKRTGEKVFLECVQDMDHENMFWYRQDPGLGLRLIYFSYDVKMKEKGDIPEGYSVSREKKERFSLILESASTNQTSMYLCASSWVGQGADTEAFFGQGTRLTVV.

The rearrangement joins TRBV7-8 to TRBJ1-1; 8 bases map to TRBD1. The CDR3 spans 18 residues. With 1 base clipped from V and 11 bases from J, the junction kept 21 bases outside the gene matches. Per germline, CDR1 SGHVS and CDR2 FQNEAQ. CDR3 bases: TGTGCCAGCAGCTTAGTGTCGGCAGGGGGCCTCACCCGGCAGTCGGCTTTCTTT. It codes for CASSLVSAGGLTRQSAFF.

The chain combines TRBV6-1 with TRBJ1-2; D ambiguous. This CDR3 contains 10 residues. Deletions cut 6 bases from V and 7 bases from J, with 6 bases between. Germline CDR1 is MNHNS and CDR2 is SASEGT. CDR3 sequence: CASRKGGYTF. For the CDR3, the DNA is TGTGCCAGCAGGAAGGGTGGCTACACCTTC.

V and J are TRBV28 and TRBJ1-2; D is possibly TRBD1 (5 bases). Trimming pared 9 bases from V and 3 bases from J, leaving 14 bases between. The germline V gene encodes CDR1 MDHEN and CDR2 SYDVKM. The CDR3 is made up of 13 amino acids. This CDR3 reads CASFTGTDYGYTF. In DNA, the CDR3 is TGTGCCAGTTTTACCGGGACGGACTATGGCTACACCTTC.

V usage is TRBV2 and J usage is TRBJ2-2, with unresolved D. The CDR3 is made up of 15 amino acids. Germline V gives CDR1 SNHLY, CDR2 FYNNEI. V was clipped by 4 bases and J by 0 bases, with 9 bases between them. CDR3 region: CASSGRGTNTGELFF. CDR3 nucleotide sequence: TGTGCCAGCAGTGGGCGAGGAACGAACACCGGGGAGCTGTTTTTT.

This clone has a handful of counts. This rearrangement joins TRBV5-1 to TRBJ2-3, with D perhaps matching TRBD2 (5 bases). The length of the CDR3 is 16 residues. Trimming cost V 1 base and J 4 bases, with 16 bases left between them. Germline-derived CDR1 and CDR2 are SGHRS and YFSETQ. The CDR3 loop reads CASSLPSLPESDTQYF. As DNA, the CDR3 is TGCGCCAGCAGCTTGCCTAGCCTACCCGAGTCAGATACGCAGTATTTT.

The CDR3 nucleotides read TGTGCCAGCAGCTTGGGCAGGGGGGGGCCCATTGGGCAGTTCTTC. Its protein is CASSLGRGGPIGQFF. The genes are TRBV5-4 and TRBJ2-1; D is tentatively TRBD1 or TRBD2 (7 bases each). Germline CDR1 is SGHNT and CDR2 is YYREEE (reference sequence). The CDR3 has 15 residues. Trimming stripped 0 bases from V and 12 bases from J, with 19 bases between.

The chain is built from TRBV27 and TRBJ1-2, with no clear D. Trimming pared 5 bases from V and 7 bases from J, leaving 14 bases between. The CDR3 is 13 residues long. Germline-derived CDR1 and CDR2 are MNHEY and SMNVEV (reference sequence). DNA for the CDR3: TGTGCCAGCAGTCCGGGATCTAGAGCTGGCTACACCTTC. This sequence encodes CASSPGSRAGYTF.

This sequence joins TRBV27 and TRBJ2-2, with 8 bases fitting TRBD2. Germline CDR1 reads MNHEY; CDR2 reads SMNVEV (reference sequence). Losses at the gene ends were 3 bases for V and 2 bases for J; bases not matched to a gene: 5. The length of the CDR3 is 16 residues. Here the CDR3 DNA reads TGTGCCAGCAGTTTGTTGGCGGGAGGTAACACCGGGGAGCTGTTTTTT. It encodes CASSLLAGGNTGELFF.

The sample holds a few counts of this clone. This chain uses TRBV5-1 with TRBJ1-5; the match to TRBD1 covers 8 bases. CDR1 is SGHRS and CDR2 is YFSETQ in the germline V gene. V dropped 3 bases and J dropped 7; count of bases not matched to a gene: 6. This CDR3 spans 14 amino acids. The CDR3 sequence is CASSSAGGGQPQHF. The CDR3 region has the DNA TGCGCCAGCAGCTCGGCAGGGGGCGGGCAGCCCCAGCATTTT.

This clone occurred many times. CDR3 DNA: TGTGCCAGCAGTTCAACGGGACAGGGGGGTCTCTACTATGGCTACACCTTC. Protein product: CASSSTGQGGLYYGYTF. The rearrangement joins TRBV28 to TRBJ1-2; 11 bases fit TRBD1. The V and J ends lost 4 bases and 3 bases, in that order; junction bases with no gene match: 10. This CDR3 contains 17 residues. The germline V gene has CDR1 MDHEN and CDR2 SYDVKM.

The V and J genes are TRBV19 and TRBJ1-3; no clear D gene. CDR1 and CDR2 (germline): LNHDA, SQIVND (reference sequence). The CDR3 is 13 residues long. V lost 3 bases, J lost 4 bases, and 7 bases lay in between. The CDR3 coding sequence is TGTGCCAGTAGTATGGGAGAAGGAAACACCATATATTTT. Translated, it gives CASSMGEGNTIYF.

CDR3 amino acids: CASSQAPSGRSDTQYF. The CDR3 DNA sequence: TGCGCCAGCAGCCAAGCCCCTAGCGGGAGATCAGATACGCAGTATTTT. V usage is TRBV4-1 and J usage is TRBJ2-3; 10 positions match TRBD2. The germline CDR1 and CDR2 sequences are MGHRA and YSYEKL. This CDR3 spans 16 amino acids. With V trimmed by 1 base and J by 4 bases, 5 bases remained unmatched.

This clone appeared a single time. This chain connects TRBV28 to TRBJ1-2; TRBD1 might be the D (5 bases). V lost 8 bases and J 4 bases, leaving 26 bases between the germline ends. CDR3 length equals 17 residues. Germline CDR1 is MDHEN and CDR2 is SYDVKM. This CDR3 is CASCGAGTSLFSYGYTF. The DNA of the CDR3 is TGTGCCAGCTGTGGAGCCGGGACCTCTCTCTTCTCCTATGGCTACACCTTC.

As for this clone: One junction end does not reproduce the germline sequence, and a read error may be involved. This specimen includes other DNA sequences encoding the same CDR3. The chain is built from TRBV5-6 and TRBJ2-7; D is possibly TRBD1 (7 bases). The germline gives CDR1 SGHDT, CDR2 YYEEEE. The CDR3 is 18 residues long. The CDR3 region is CASSSLMQGGIASYEQYF. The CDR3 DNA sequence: TGTGCCAGTAGCTCCCTCATGCAGGGGGGTATAGCGTCCTACGAGCAGTACTTC.

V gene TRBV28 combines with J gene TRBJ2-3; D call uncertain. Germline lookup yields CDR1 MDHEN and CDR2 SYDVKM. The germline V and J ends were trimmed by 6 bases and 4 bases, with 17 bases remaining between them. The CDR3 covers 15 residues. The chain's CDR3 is CASRLDGLGADTQYF. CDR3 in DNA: TGTGCCAGCAGGTTGGATGGCCTTGGGGCAGATACGCAGTATTTT.

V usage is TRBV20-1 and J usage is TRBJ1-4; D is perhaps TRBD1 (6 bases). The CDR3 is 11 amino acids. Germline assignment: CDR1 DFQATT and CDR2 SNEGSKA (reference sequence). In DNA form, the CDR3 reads TGCAGCTGGGGACACTCTGAAAAACTGTTTTTT. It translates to CSWGHSEKLFF.

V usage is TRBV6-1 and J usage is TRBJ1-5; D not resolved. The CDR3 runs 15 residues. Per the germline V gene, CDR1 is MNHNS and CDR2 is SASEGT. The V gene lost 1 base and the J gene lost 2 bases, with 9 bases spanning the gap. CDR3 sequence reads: CASSEGVGGNQPQHF. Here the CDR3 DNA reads TGTGCCAGCAGTGAAGGCGTCGGCGGCAATCAGCCCCAGCATTTT.

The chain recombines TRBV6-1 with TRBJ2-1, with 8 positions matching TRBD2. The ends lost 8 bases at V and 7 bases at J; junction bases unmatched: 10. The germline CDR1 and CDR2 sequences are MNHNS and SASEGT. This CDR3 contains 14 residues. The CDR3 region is CASHSGVGGNEQFF. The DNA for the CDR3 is TGTGCCAGCCATAGCGGGGTGGGTGGAAATGAGCAGTTCTTC.

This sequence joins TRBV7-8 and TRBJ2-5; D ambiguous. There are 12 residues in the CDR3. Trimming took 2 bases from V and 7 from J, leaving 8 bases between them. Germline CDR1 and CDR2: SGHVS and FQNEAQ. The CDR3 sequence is CASSLPTSTQYF. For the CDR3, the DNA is TGTGCCAGCAGCTTACCGACCTCGACCCAGTACTTC.

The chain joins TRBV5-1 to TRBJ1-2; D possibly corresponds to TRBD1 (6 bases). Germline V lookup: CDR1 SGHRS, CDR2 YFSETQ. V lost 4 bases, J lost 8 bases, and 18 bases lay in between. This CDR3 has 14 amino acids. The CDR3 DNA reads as TGCGCCAGCAGCCCGTTACCGGGTCAGGGGGGCTACACCTTC. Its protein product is CASSPLPGQGGYTF.

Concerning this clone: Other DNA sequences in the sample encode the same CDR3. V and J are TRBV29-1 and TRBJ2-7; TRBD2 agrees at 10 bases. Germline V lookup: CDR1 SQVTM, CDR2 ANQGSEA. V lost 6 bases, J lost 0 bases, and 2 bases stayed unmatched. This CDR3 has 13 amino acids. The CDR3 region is CSVRTSGSYEQYF. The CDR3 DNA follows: TGCAGCGTCCGGACTAGCGGCTCCTACGAGCAGTACTTC.